The table lists the clone carrying this T cell receptor beta chain with many counts. V was pared by 9 bases and J by 0 bases, with 10 bases of the junction left unmatched. The germline V gene encodes CDR1 LNHDA and CDR2 SQIVND (reference sequence). The CDR3 sequence is 15 residues long. The investigators amplified TCR beta CDR3 regions from RNA transcripts. First-round RT-PCR with HTBI primers amplified the TCR CDR3 region. Via MiXCR, TCRdb re-called the multiplex PCR reads, giving one row per CDR3 protein. This sample has over 250,000 distinct CDR3 sequences, with less than 30% found just once. The data belong to a study of T cells in Graves' hyperthyroidism and ophthalmopathy. Lactation, pregnancy, other autoimmune disease or uncontrolled infection excluded patients. Diagnostic decisions used clinical symptoms, serum thyroxine and TRAb, thyroid ultrasound and orbital computed tomography.

This clonotype was obtained from a man aged 35 to 55 with Graves' hyperthyroidism that later progressed to Graves' ophthalmopathy. This chain joins TRBV19 and TRBJ1-1; 7 nucleotides line up with TRBD1. What was sequenced was blood. CDR3 bases: TGTGCCAGCAAAACAGGCAGGGGGATGAACACTGAAGCTTTCTTT. It yields the protein CASKTGRGMNTEAFF.